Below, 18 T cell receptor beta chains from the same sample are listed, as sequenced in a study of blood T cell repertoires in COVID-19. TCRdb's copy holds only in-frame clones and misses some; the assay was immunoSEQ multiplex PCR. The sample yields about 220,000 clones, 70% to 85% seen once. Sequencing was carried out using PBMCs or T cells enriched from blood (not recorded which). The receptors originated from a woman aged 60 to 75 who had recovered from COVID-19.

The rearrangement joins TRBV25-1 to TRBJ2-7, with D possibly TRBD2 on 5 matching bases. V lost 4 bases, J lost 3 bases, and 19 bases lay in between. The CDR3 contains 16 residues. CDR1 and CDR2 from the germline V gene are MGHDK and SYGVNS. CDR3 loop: CASSVGDSGLLYEQYF. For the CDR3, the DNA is TGTGCCAGCAGTGTGGGAGACTCAGGATTGCTCTACGAGCAGTACTTC.

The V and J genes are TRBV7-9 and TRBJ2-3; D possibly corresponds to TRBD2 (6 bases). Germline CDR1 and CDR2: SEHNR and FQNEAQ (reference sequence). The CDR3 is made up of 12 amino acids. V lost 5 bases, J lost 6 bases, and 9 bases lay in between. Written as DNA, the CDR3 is TGTGCCAGCAGCCCGGAGGGGGATACGCAGTATTTT. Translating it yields CASSPEGDTQYF.

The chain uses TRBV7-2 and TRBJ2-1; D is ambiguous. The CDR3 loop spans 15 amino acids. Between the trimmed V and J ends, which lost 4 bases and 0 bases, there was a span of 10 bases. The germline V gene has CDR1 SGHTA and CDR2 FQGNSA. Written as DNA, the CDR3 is TGTGCCAGCAGCTCCGATCCTAACTCCTACAATGAGCAGTTCTTC. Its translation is CASSSDPNSYNEQFF.

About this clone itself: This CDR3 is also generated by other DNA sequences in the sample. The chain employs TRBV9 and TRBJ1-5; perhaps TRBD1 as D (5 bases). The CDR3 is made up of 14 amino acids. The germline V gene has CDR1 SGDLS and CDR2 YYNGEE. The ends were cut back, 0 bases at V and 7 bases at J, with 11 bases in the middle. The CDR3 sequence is CASSVGGGRQPQHF. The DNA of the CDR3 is TGTGCCAGCAGCGTAGGCGGGGGTCGGCAGCCCCAGCATTTT.

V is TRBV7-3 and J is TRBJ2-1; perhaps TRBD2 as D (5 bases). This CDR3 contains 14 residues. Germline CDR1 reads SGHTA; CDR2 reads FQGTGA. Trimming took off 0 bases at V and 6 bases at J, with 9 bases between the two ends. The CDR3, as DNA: TGTGCCAGCAGCTTAACGGCTAGCACCAATGAGCAGTTCTTC. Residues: CASSLTASTNEQFF.

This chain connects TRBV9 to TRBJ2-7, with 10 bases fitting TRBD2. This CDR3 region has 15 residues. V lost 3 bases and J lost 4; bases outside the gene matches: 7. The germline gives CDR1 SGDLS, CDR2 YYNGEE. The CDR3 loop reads CASSGDASGGYEQYF. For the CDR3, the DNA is TGTGCCAGCAGCGGAGACGCTAGCGGGGGATACGAGCAGTACTTC.

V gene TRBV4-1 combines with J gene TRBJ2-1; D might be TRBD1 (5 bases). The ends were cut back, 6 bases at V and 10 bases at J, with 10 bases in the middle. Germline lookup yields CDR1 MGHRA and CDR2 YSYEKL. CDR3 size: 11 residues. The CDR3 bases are TGCGCCAGCAGACAGGCAGGAGAGCAGTTCTTC. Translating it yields CASRQAGEQFF.

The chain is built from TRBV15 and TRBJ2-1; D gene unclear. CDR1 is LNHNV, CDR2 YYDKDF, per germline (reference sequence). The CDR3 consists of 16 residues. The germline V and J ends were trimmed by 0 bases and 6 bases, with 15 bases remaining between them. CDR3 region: CATSREPDPWFNEQFF. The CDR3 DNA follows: TGTGCCACCAGCAGAGAACCAGATCCTTGGTTCAATGAGCAGTTCTTC.

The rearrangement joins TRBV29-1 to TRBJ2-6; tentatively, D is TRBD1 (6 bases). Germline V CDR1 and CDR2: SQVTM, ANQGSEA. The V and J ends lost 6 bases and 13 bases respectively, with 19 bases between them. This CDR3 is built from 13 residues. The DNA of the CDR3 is TGCAGCGTGCAGTTGGGGGCCCGCGTGGTCCTGACTTTC. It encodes CSVQLGARVVLTF.

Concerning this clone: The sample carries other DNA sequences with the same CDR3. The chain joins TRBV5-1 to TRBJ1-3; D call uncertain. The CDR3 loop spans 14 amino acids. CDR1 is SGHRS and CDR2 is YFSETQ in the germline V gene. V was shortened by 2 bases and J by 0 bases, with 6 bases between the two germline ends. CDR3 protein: CASSLGSSGNTIYF. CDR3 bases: TGCGCCAGCAGCTTAGGGAGCTCTGGAAACACCATATATTTT.

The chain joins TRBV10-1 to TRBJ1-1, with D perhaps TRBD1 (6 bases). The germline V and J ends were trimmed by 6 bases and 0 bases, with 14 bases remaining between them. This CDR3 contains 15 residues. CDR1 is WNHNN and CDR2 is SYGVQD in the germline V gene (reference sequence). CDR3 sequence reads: CASRDPGTLNTEAFF. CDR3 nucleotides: TGCGCCAGCAGGGACCCCGGGACATTGAACACTGAAGCTTTCTTT.

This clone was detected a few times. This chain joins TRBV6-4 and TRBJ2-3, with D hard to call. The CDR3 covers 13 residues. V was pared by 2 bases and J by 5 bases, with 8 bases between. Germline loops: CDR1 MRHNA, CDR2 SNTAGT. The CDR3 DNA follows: TGTGCCAGCAGTGACCAAATCGGAGATACGCAGTATTTT. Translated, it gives CASSDQIGDTQYF.

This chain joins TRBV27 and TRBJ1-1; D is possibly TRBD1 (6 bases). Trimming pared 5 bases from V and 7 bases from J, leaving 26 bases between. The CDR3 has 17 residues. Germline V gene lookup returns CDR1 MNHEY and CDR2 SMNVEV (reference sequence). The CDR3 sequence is CASSKLWGTGKRDEAFF. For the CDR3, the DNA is TGTGCCAGCAGTAAGTTATGGGGAACAGGGAAAAGAGATGAAGCTTTCTTT.

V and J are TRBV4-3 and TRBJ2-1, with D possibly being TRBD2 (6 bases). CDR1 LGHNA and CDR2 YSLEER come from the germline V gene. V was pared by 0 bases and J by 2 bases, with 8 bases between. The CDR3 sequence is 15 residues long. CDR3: CASSQEGGTYNEQFF. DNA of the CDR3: TGCGCCAGCAGCCAAGAGGGGGGAACCTACAATGAGCAGTTCTTC.

The CDR3 reads CASATSGGNSYNEQFF. The DNA for the CDR3 is TGTGCCAGCGCAACTAGCGGGGGGAACTCCTACAATGAGCAGTTCTTC. The chain carries TRBV7-9 and TRBJ2-1, with TRBD2 matching 12 bases. CDR3 size: 16 residues. From germline, CDR1 is SEHNR and CDR2 FQNEAQ (reference sequence). J gave up 0 bases and V 8 bases, and 5 bases lay outside the gene matches.

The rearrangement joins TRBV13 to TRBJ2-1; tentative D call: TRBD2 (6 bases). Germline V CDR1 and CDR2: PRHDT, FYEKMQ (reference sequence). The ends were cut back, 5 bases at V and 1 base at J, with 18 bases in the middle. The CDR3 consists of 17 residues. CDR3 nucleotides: TGTGCCAGCAGCCCCGGGGGAGGTAGCGGATCCTACAATGAGCAGTTCTTC. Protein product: CASSPGGGSGSYNEQFF.

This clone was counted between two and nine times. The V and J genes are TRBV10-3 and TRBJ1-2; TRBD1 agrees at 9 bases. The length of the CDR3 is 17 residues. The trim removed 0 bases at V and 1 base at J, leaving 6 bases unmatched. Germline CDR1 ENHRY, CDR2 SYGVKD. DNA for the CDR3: TGTGCCATCAGTGAGTCCCAGGGACAGGGCCTTAACTATGGCTACACCTTC. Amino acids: CAISESQGQGLNYGYTF.

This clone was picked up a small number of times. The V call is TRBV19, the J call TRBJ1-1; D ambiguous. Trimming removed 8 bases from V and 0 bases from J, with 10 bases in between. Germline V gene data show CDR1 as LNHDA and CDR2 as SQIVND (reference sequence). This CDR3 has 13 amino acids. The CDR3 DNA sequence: TGTGCCAGTGGAGGCGGGTTGAACACTGAAGCTTTCTTT. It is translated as CASGGGLNTEAFF.